This TCR beta chain was sequenced during a study of cytomegalovirus exposure and HLA in healthy donors. Findings of the study overall: Despite most TCR sequences being rare, some public TCRs occurred in many donors.

V was clipped by 5 bases and J by 4 bases; unmatched bases: 5. Germline CDR1 reads SEHNR; CDR2 reads FQNEAQ (reference sequence). This CDR3 contains 14 residues. The PCR was carried out with 60 Vbeta primers and 13 Jbeta primers. Assay used: immunoSEQ multiplex PCR; TCRdb lists only in-frame clones, some missing. The sample has 140,000 to 150,000 clones, roughly three quarters seen once. A remark on this clone: Its antigen is undetermined.

The gene calls are TRBV7-9 and TRBJ1-2; 9 bases are a match to TRBD1. The sequencing input was PBMCs. This TCR was recovered from a woman aged 40 to 50 in good health and CMV-seronegative. The CDR3 here is CASSPGQGIYGYTF. CDR3 bases: TGTGCCAGCAGCCCGGGACAGGGAATCTATGGCTACACCTTC.